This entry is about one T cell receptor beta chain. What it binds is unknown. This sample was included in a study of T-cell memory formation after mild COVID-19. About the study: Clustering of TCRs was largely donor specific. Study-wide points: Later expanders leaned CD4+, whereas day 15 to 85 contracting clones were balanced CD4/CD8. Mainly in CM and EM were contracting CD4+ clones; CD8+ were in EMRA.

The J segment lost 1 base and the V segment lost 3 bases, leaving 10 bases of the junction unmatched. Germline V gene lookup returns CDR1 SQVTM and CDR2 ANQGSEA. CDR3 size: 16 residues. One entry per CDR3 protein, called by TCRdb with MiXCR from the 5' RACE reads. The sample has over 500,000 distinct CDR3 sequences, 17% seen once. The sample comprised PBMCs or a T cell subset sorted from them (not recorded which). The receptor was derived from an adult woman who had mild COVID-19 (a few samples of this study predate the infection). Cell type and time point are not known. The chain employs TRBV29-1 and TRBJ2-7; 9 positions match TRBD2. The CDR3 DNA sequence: TGCAGCGTTGACGGGCTAGCGGGAAGCTCGTCCTACGAGCAGTACTTC. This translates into CSVDGLAGSSSYEQYF.